Sequencing of this T cell receptor beta chain was carried out in a study of shared clonotypes between healthy human individuals. Study results and caveats: Sequencing depth was expected to influence donor clonotype sharing.

The authors sequenced unsorted PBMC DNA on ten immunoSEQ deep assay plates. Per the study methods: Junction-only sequences without quality scores came from ImmunoSEQ, so filtering differed. Using immunoSEQ multiplex PCR, the repertoire was profiled, and TCRdb retains in-frame clones only, with some absent. D and trimming come from the DNA, and the V and J calls and clone size come from that table. This sample has hundreds of thousands of clones, with just over 75% found just once. To note about this clone: Its specificity is not known.

The CDR3 has 16 amino acids. Germline V gene lookup returns CDR1 MNHEY and CDR2 SVGAGI. V gave up 2 bases and J gave up 4 bases; unmatched junction bases: 6. The V gene is TRBV6-5, the J gene TRBJ2-3; 10 nucleotides align to TRBD2. Specimen: PBMCs. This clonotype originated in a woman aged 40 to 50 in good health. Some clones in this sample may be carry-over from other donors' samples. For the CDR3, the DNA is TGTGCCAGCAGTTACGTGGCTAGCGGGAGAGCAGATACGCAGTATTTT. This translates into CASSYVASGRADTQYF.